This T cell receptor (beta chain) came from a study of yellow fever vaccine responses in identical twins. Germline trimming cut 6 bases from V and 5 bases from J; bases unmatched to any gene: 7. Per the germline V gene, CDR1 is SQVTM and CDR2 is ANQGSEA. The CDR3 has 15 residues. Points from the study as a whole: Convergence reportedly seemed to mark part of the twins' vaccine T cell response, with personalization marking the rest.

TCRdb analysed the RT-PCR reads with MiXCR anew, one entry per CDR3 protein. The sample lists around 16,000 distinct CDR3 sequences, about four fifths occurring once. With respect to this clonotype: Its matching antigen is unknown.

This TCR was recovered from a woman younger than 35 who received the yellow fever vaccine. The starting material was T cells from blood (PBMCs), unsorted or a sorted subset (not recorded which), obtained before or after yellow fever vaccination (not recorded which). The rearrangement links TRBV29-1 to TRBJ2-1, with 13 bases lining up with TRBD2. CDR3 region: CSVGQLAGGDNEQFF. In nucleotides, the CDR3 is TGCAGCGTCGGGCAACTAGCGGGGGGGGACAATGAGCAGTTCTTC.